This T cell receptor beta chain emerged from a study of T cell responses to AZD1222 COVID-19 vaccine. Researchers grouped second doses given at about 4 or about 12 weeks into one pool. With regard to this clone: Its antigen remains unidentified.

General study results and limits: Targets within unmutated variant regions were reportedly found for nearly half of spike-specific TCRs. Sampling captured repertoires only after the peak T cell response.

Some clones are missing from TCRdb's copy, which holds only in-frame ones; the method was immunoSEQ multiplex PCR. This table holds roughly 84,000 clones, around 90% found once. The trim removed 3 bases at V and 10 bases at J, leaving 9 bases unmatched. From germline, CDR1 is LNHDA and CDR2 SQIVND (reference sequence). CDR3 size: 15 residues. The genes are TRBV19 and TRBJ1-6; 7 bases are a match to TRBD1. The receptor was isolated from an adult who received the AZD1222 COVID-19 vaccine. The source was peripheral blood, collected 28 days after the second AZD1222 dose. CDR3 residues: CASSIWDSGGSPLHF. DNA for the CDR3: TGTGCCAGTAGTATCTGGGACAGCGGCGGATCACCCCTCCACTTT.